Here is one T cell receptor (beta chain) with its context. The antigen is undetermined. Into CD45RA+ naive and CD45RA-negative memory subsets, the CD4+ cells were split. These data belong to a study of shared clonotypes between healthy human individuals. Across the study: Per donor, CD8 memory used one plate, CD8 naive used two, CD4 memory used three and CD4 naive used three.

Here immunoSEQ multiplex PCR was the method, and the copy in TCRdb shows in-frame clones only, minus some. This sample has millions of clones, with roughly 96% found just once. Study-wide results and caveats: Several donors held about 5.1% of naive CD4 clonotypes in common.

The trim removed 6 bases at V and 6 bases at J, leaving 11 bases unmatched. Germline V gene lookup returns CDR1 MDHEN and CDR2 SYDVKM. CDR3 length equals 15 residues. This receptor was taken from a man between 18 and 29 years old in good health. Sequencing was performed on naive CD4+ T cells sorted from blood. Specified subset: CD45RA+ positively selected. V gene TRBV28 combines with J gene TRBJ2-7; TRBD1 aligns across 10 bases. The CDR3 loop reads CASSLTPGQGIEQYF. CDR3 in DNA: TGTGCCAGCAGCCTAACTCCGGGACAGGGGATCGAGCAGTACTTC.